Only a few counts were recorded for the clone carrying this TCR beta chain. Its cognate antigen is unknown. This sample was included in a study of T cell repertoires in cytomegalovirus infection. Overall study: Matching HLA type, along with CMV infection, was indicated by public TCR beta signatures. Study-wide results and limits: Ex vivo, HLA-C-restricted CMV-specific TCR beta clonotypes prevailed over the rest of the response. Carriers of CMV plus the relevant HLA were identified by cumulative public TCR beta family frequency.

TCRdb itself ran the reads through MiXCR, one entry per CDR3 protein. The sample lists about 450,000 distinct CDR3 sequences, around 32% occurring once. The CDR3 is 14 amino acids. V gave up 0 bases and J gave up 4 bases; unmatched junction bases: 2. Germline loops: CDR1 MGHRA, CDR2 YSYEKL. The source material was PBMCs. V usage is TRBV4-1 and J usage is TRBJ2-7, with 8 bases lining up with TRBD2. This TCR came from a human donor in good health (CMV status not recorded). Some clones in this sample may be carry-over from other donors' samples. The CDR3 nucleotides read TGCGCCAGCAGCCAAGAGGGACTAGATTACGAGCAGTACTTC. Amino acid sequence: CASSQEGLDYEQYF.